This entry describes one T cell receptor beta chain. Antigen: not known. This sample was included in a study of T cell responses to AZD1222 COVID-19 vaccine. Study results and limitations: Spike-wide coverage was observed for vaccine-associated CD4 TCRs, with dominant responses at 160-218 and 743-854. There were mostly white British donors and more females than males, and clonal diversity was possibly underestimated. Seropositive at baseline were only a handful of AZD1222 recipients.

The CDR3 spans 13 residues. Germline assignment: CDR1 LGHNA and CDR2 YSLEER. V lost 2 bases, J lost 3 bases, and 8 bases lay in between. The assay was immunoSEQ multiplex PCR, and TCRdb's table has in-frame clones only and misses some. The repertoire includes 100,000 or so clones, around nine tenths of them detected once, and 2.5% to 4% sits in the top ten. The sequence came from an adult in good health. The source was peripheral blood, collected on day 0 of AZD1222 vaccination. The rearrangement uses TRBV4-3 and TRBJ2-7, with D unresolved. This CDR3 reads CASSQSRSYEQYF. CDR3 nucleotide sequence: TGCGCCAGCAGCCAAAGCCGAAGCTACGAGCAGTACTTC.